This T cell receptor (beta chain) was recovered during a study of T cell responses to AZD1222 COVID-19 vaccine. Findings and limits, study-wide: Reportedly, nearly half of unique spike TCRs recognized epitopes outside B.1.351/B.1.1.7 mutations. Compared with day 0, the breadth and depth of the Spike-specific TCR repertoire rose significantly after two doses of AZD1222.

The germline V gene encodes CDR1 LGHNA and CDR2 YNFKEQ. The CDR3 loop spans 15 amino acids. The V end lost 1 base, the J end lost 4 bases, and 10 bases lay between the germline ends. Generated by immunoSEQ multiplex PCR, the TCRdb table keeps only in-frame clones and is missing some. The sample lists 130,000 to 150,000 clones; about nine tenths were seen once. This clone has only a few counts. Its antigen is still unknown. Material: peripheral blood, obtained on day 0 of AZD1222 vaccination. The chain recombines TRBV4-2 with TRBJ2-2; D unresolved. The TCR sequence derives from an adult in good health. The CDR3 loop is CASSQVGALTGELFF. The CDR3 DNA reads as TGTGCCAGCAGCCAAGTAGGCGCTCTCACCGGGGAGCTGTTTTTT.